A single sample gave rise to the 28 T cell receptor gamma chains below, sequenced in a study of gamma-delta chains in newborns, infants, children. TCRdb re-called clones from the reads using CATT. The table lists under 700 gamma-chain clones, about 1.5% of them singletons, with roughly 21% in the top ten. The sequencing input was blood. These receptor sequences come from a child who was a newborn, infant or young child, either healthy, febrile or measles-vaccinated (not recorded which).

Remarks on this clone: This likely stems from a read error, as it lies one base from a far larger clone. The chain employs TRGV4 and TRGJP1. Germline V gene lookup returns CDR1 EGSTGY and CDR2 YDSYTSSV. CDR3 size: 13 residues. In DNA, the CDR3 is TGTGCCACCTGGGATACCACTAGTTGGTTCAAGATATTT. As protein: CATWDTTSWFKIF.

A remark on this clone: A far larger clone differs by one base, so this is likely a read error. The chain uses TRGV4 and TRGJP2. Germline-derived CDR1 and CDR2 are EGSTGY and YDSYTSSV. The CDR3 sequence is 14 residues long. The CDR3 here is CAAWDGSSDWIKTF. CDR3 nucleotide sequence: TGTGCCGCCTGGGATGGGAGTAGTGATTGGATCAAGACGTTT.

This clone has only a few counts. This may be a read error, as it is one base from a much larger clone. V is TRGV3 and J is TRGJ1 or TRGJ2. Germline assignment: CDR1 VTNTFY and CDR2 YDVSTARD (reference sequence). CDR3 length: 13 residues. Written as DNA, the CDR3 is TGTGCCACCTGGGGCAGGAAGGATTATAAGAAACTCTTT. Translated: CATWGRKDYKKLF.

A remark on this clone: One base separates it from a far larger clone, so it is likely a read error. This chain joins TRGV5 and TRGJ1 or TRGJ2. Germline V gene data show CDR1 as VINAFY and CDR2 as YDVSNSKD. The CDR3 extends over 13 amino acids. CDR3 amino acids: CATRDRSYYKKLF. The DNA for the CDR3 is TGTGCCACCCGGGACAGAAGTTATTATAAGAAACTCTTT.

This clone is labeled medium-sized. Within the sample, other DNA sequences also encode this same CDR3. The chain employs TRGV4 and TRGJ1 or TRGJ2. The CDR3 length is 13 residues. The trim removed 1 base at V and 6 bases at J, leaving 6 bases unmatched. CDR1 EGSTGY and CDR2 YDSYTSSV come from the germline V gene. The CDR3 DNA reads TGTGCCACCTGGGATGGATATGCTTATAAGAAACTCTTT. Its translation is CATWDGYAYKKLF.

In its sample, this clone is large. The chain employs TRGV3 and TRGJ1 or TRGJ2. J was trimmed by 0 bases and V by 0 bases; bases with no gene match: 5. CDR1 and CDR2 (germline): VTNTFY, YDVSTARD (reference sequence). The length of the CDR3 is 15 residues. As DNA, the CDR3 is TGTGCCACCTGGGACAGGCTGGCGAATTATTATAAGAAACTCTTT. This gives the protein CATWDRLANYYKKLF.

This clone appeared a few times. The mismatch at residue 7 between this DNA's translation and the TCRdb protein of a much larger clone likely reflects a read error; the protein shown is translated from the DNA. This sequence joins TRGV8 and TRGJ1 or TRGJ2. The junction had 14 bases not matched to a gene; V was cut back by 1 base and J by 8 bases. The CDR3 sequence is 15 residues long. CDR1 and CDR2 from the germline V gene are VENAVY and YDSYNSRV. CDR3 in DNA: TGTGCCACCTGGGATAGCCTCAGGCCCCATAATAAGAAACTCTTT. Its translation: CATWDSLRPHNKKLF.

Notes on this clone: A far larger clone is only one base removed, so a read error is likely. Other DNA sequences in the sample encode the same CDR3. This sequence joins TRGV4 and TRGJP2. This CDR3 is built from 14 residues. The germline V gene encodes CDR1 EGSTGY and CDR2 YDSYTSSV. The chain's CDR3 is CATWDGSSDWIKTF. CDR3 in DNA: TGCGCCACCTGGGATGGGAGTAGTGATTGGATCAAGACGTTT.

This clone turned up a few times. A read error may explain this, as a much larger clone is one base away. The rearrangement links TRGV3 to TRGJ1 or TRGJ2. CDR1 is VTNTFY, CDR2 YDVSTARD, per germline (reference sequence). The CDR3 is made up of 14 amino acids. The CDR3 spells CAAWDSPDYYKKLF. In DNA form, the CDR3 reads TGTGCCGCCTGGGACAGTCCGGATTATTATAAGAAACTCTTT.

This clone was seen a few times. A much larger clone lies a single base off, so this may be a read error. This chain uses TRGV4 with TRGJP1. The end of the DNA is better explained by TRGJP, so the J call may be wrong. In germline, CDR1 is EGSTGY, CDR2 YDSYTSSV. This CDR3 comprises 14 residues. The CDR3, as DNA: TGTGCCACCTGGGATGAAACCACTGGTTGGTTCAAGGTATTT. This codes for CATWDETTGWFKVF.

As concerns this clone: A much larger clone differs from this one at a single base, so this may be a read error. The V call is TRGV3, the J call TRGJ1 or TRGJ2. CDR3 size: 14 residues. The germline V gene encodes CDR1 VTNTFY and CDR2 YDVSTARD (reference sequence). DNA of the CDR3: TGTGCCACCTGGGGCAGGCCGGAGTATTATAAGAAACTCTTT. Residues: CATWGRPEYYKKLF.

Within the sample, this clone is hyperexpanded. V gene TRGV4 combines with J gene TRGJ1 or TRGJ2. The V segment lost 0 bases and the J segment 9 bases; nucleotides outside the gene matches: 2. In germline, CDR1 is EGSTGY, CDR2 YDSYTSSV. The CDR3 has 11 amino acids. CDR3 in DNA: TGTGCCACCTGGGATGGGCCTAAGAAACTCTTT. It yields the protein CATWDGPKKLF.

A word on this clone: Given a much more abundant clone one base away, this may be a read error. This CDR3 is also generated by other DNA sequences in the sample. The genes are TRGV2 and TRGJ1 or TRGJ2. The CDR3 covers 13 residues. Per the germline V gene, CDR1 is EGSNGY and CDR2 is YDSYNSKV. Here the CDR3 DNA reads TGTGCCACCTGGGACGGGCAGGGTTATAAGAAGCTCTTT. It is translated as CATWDGQGYKKLF.

This clone was detected only a few times. A much larger clone lies a single base off, so this may be a read error. This chain connects TRGV9 to TRGJP1. CDR3 size: 16 residues. CDR1 and CDR2 from the germline V gene are GITISATS and ISYDGTV (reference sequence). With V trimmed by 0 bases and J by 3 bases, 7 bases remained unmatched. CDR3 region: CALWEVPSPTGWFKIF. Here the CDR3 DNA reads TGTGCCTTGTGGGAGGTGCCCTCGCCCACTGGTTGGTTCAAGATATTT.

This clone is large within its sample. The genes are TRGV3 and TRGJ1 or TRGJ2. V gave up 0 bases and J gave up 2 bases; unmatched junction bases: 1. This CDR3 has 13 amino acids. Germline loops: CDR1 VTNTFY, CDR2 YDVSTARD (reference sequence). The CDR3 coding sequence is TGTGCCACCTGGGACAGGCATTATTATAAGAAACTCTTT. Residues: CATWDRHYYKKLF.

This clone is judged large (0.1 to 1%). V and J are TRGV3 and TRGJ1 or TRGJ2. Germline values: CDR1 VTNTFY, CDR2 YDVSTARD (reference sequence). This CDR3 is 14 amino acids long. V trimming: 1 base; J trimming: 2 bases; junction bases outside the gene matches: 5. The DNA for the CDR3 is TGTGCCACCTGGGACAGTCCGGATTATTATAAGAAACTCTTT. Translation gives CATWDSPDYYKKLF.

Comment on this clone: A much larger clonotype is one base distant, so this may be a read error. The chain has TRGV3 and TRGJ1 or TRGJ2. The CDR3 is 13 amino acids. Germline V gives CDR1 VTNTFY, CDR2 YDVSTARD (reference sequence). In DNA, the CDR3 is TGTGCCACCTGGGACAGGCCGAGCTATAAGGAACTCTTT. This translates into CATWDRPSYKELF.

On this clone itself: With a far larger clone one base away, a read error is the likely cause. Other DNA sequences in this sample translate to the same CDR3. V gene TRGV3 combines with J gene TRGJP2. The CDR3 is 15 amino acids. In germline, CDR1 is VTNTFY, CDR2 YDVSTARD (reference sequence). Losses at the gene ends were 3 bases for V and 5 bases for J; bases not matched to a gene: 9. CDR3 sequence reads: CATWDRRRSDWIKTF. For the CDR3, the DNA is TGTGCCACCTGGGACCGACGGCGGAGTGATTGGATCAAGACGTTT.

This clone is large in the sample. The V and J genes are TRGV8 and TRGJ1 or TRGJ2. The germline CDR1 and CDR2 sequences are VENAVY and YDSYNSRV. This CDR3 comprises 13 residues. Trimming cost V 5 bases and J 0 bases; bases outside gene matches: 4. The CDR3 DNA follows: TGTGCCACCTGGGTGTCGAATTATTATAAGAAACTCTTT. Its translation is CATWVSNYYKKLF.

In the case of this clone: It is likely a read error: a sequence one base away is far more abundant. The chain links TRGV5 to TRGJ1 or TRGJ2. This CDR3 has 12 amino acids. Trimming took 9 bases from V and 0 from J; bases not matched to a gene: 5. CDR1 is VINAFY and CDR2 is YDVSNSKD in the germline V gene. As DNA, the CDR3 is TGTGCCACCCGGGCGAATTATTATAAGAAACTCTTT. Its translation: CATRANYYKKLF.

On this clone: Given a much more abundant clone one base away, this may be a read error. Different DNA sequences within this sample yield the same CDR3. The chain has TRGV4 and TRGJ1 or TRGJ2. CDR1 is EGSTGY and CDR2 is YDSYTSSV in the germline V gene. This CDR3 spans 15 amino acids. CDR3 sequence (DNA): TGTGCCACCTGGGATGGGCCCCCCGATTATTATAAGAAACTCTTC. Protein sequence: CATWDGPPDYYKKLF.

Points on this clone: This clone may be a read error of a much larger clone one base away. Other nucleotide sequences from this sample produce the same CDR3. The chain uses TRGV5 and TRGJ1 or TRGJ2. The germline gives CDR1 VINAFY, CDR2 YDVSNSKD. The CDR3 totals 12 residues. Here the CDR3 DNA reads TGTGCCACCTGGGACACCTATTACAAGAAACTCTTT. Encoded protein: CATWDTYYKKLF.

In its sample, this clone ranks as large. V is TRGV4 and J is TRGJ1 or TRGJ2. The trim removed 0 bases at V and 6 bases at J, leaving 2 bases unmatched. Germline CDR1 EGSTGY, CDR2 YDSYTSSV. The CDR3 sequence is 12 residues long. The CDR3 DNA is TGTGCCACCTGGGATGGGCTTTATAAGAAACTCTTT. Its translation is CATWDGLYKKLF.

In regard to this clone: This likely came from a read error, as a far larger clone is one base away. The genes are TRGV9 and TRGJP. CDR1 GITISATS and CDR2 ISYDGTV come from the germline V gene (reference sequence). The CDR3 has 15 residues. The CDR3: CALWEQGLGKKIKVF. The CDR3 nucleotides are TGTGCCTTGTGGGAGCAAGGGTTGGGCAAAAAAATCAAGGTATTT.

This clone was seen a handful of times. A read error may be the cause here, since a much bigger clone is one base away. This CDR3 reads CATWDRYYYKKLF. CDR3 DNA sequence: TGTGCCACCTGGGACAGGTATTATTATAAGAAACTCTTT. The rearrangement uses TRGV3 and TRGJ1 or TRGJ2. The CDR3 is 13 amino acids. The germline V gene has CDR1 VTNTFY and CDR2 YDVSTARD (reference sequence). The V and J ends lost 0 bases and 2 bases, in that order; junction bases with no gene match: 1.

This clone was seen a handful of times. This may come from a read error, since a much larger clone is one base off. Other DNA sequences in the sample encode the same CDR3. V gene TRGV4 combines with J gene TRGJ1 or TRGJ2. The J segment lost 7 bases and the V segment lost 0 bases, leaving 6 bases of the junction unmatched. Germline values: CDR1 EGSTGY, CDR2 YDSYTSSV. CDR3 size: 13 residues. The CDR3 region is CATWDGSYYKKLF. The DNA of the CDR3 is TGTGCCACCTGGGATGGGAGTTACTATAAGAAACTCTTT.

This clone is large in the sample. This chain links TRGV4 with TRGJ1 or TRGJ2. There are 13 residues in the CDR3. V lost 0 bases, J lost 7 bases, and 6 bases stayed unmatched. Germline lookup yields CDR1 EGSTGY and CDR2 YDSYTSSV. The CDR3 here is CATWDGLWYKKLF. The CDR3, as DNA: TGTGCCACCTGGGATGGGCTATGGTATAAGAAACTCTTT.

This clone qualifies as large. At the DNA level, this CDR3 is encoded by other sequences in the same sample as well. The chain links TRGV9 to TRGJ1 or TRGJ2. The length of the CDR3 is 13 residues. Germline V gene sequence: CDR1 GITISATS, CDR2 ISYDGTV (reference sequence). Trimming cost V 1 base and J 3 bases; bases outside gene matches: 3. CDR3 in amino acids: CALWEVPYYKKLF. CDR3 nucleotides: TGTGCCTTGTGGGAGGTCCCTTATTATAAGAAACTCTTT.